Shown below are 5 T cell receptor beta chains from a single sample sequenced in a study of blood T cell repertoires in COVID-19. Some clones are missing from TCRdb's copy, which holds only in-frame ones; the method was immunoSEQ multiplex PCR. The table includes around 130,000 clones, approximately 92% detected once. Material for sequencing was peripheral blood. The receptor set was obtained from a man between 65 and 79 years old with active or convalescent COVID-19.

V is TRBV27 and J is TRBJ1-4; D is perhaps TRBD1 (6 bases). Germline lookup yields CDR1 MNHEY and CDR2 SMNVEV (reference sequence). The CDR3 covers 15 residues. The V end lost 3 bases, the J end lost 3 bases, and 11 bases lay between the germline ends. This chain's CDR3 is CASSFRTAANEKLFF. Written as DNA, the CDR3 is TGTGCCAGCAGTTTTCGGACAGCAGCTAATGAAAAACTGTTTTTT. The full variable domain, with the rest looked up from reference TRBV27 and TRBJ1-4, is EAQVTQNPRYLITVTGKKLTVTCSQNMNHEYMSWYRQDPGLGLRQIYYSMNVEVTDKGDVPEGYKVSRKEKRNFPLILESPSPNQTSLYFCASSFRTAANEKLFFGSGTQLSVL.

This rearrangement joins TRBV4-1 to TRBJ2-2; TRBD2 matches at 10 bases. The V gene end was trimmed by 4 bases and the J gene end by 0 bases; junction bases not matched to a gene: 11. The CDR3 is 19 residues long. Per germline, CDR1 MGHRA and CDR2 YSYEKL. CDR3 loop: CASSPSSFSGRPNTGELFF. Written as DNA, the CDR3 is TGCGCCAGCAGCCCTTCTTCCTTTAGCGGGAGGCCGAACACCGGGGAGCTGTTTTTT.

This rearrangement joins TRBV10-2 to TRBJ1-3, with 8 bases aligning to TRBD1. The J segment lost 1 base and the V segment lost 3 bases, leaving 2 bases of the junction unmatched. CDR3 length: 15 amino acids. The germline V gene encodes CDR1 WSHSY and CDR2 SAAADI. The CDR3: CASSEQGGSGNTIYF. In nucleotides, the CDR3 is TGCGCCAGCAGTGAACAGGGGGGTTCTGGAAACACCATATATTTT.

The J gene is TRBJ2-1, the V gene TRBV7-2; D possibly corresponds to TRBD2 (6 bases). CDR1 SGHTA and CDR2 FQGNSA come from the germline V gene. CDR3 size: 15 residues. V shed 2 bases and J shed 3 bases, with 11 bases lying between them. The CDR3 is CASSLTSLNYNEQFF. CDR3 coding DNA: TGTGCCAGCAGCTTAACTAGCCTAAACTACAATGAGCAGTTCTTC. Using reference TRBV7-2 and TRBJ2-1 for the parts outside the CDR3, the full variable domain is GAGVSQSPSNKVTEKGKDVELRCDPISGHTALYWYRQSLGQGLEFLIYFQGNSAPDKSGLPSDRFSAERTGGSVSTLTIQRTQQEDSAVYLCASSLTSLNYNEQFFGPGTRLTVL.

This clone was counted between two and nine times. The chain joins TRBV24-1 to TRBJ2-7; 9 nucleotides agree with TRBD2. CDR1 and CDR2 from the germline V gene are KGHDR and SFDVKD. With 2 bases clipped from V and 3 bases from J, the junction kept 4 bases outside the gene matches. The CDR3 contains 15 residues. CDR3 loop: CATSDSGTSRYEQYF. CDR3 nucleotide sequence: TGTGCCACCAGTGATTCGGGGACTAGCCGCTACGAGCAGTACTTC.